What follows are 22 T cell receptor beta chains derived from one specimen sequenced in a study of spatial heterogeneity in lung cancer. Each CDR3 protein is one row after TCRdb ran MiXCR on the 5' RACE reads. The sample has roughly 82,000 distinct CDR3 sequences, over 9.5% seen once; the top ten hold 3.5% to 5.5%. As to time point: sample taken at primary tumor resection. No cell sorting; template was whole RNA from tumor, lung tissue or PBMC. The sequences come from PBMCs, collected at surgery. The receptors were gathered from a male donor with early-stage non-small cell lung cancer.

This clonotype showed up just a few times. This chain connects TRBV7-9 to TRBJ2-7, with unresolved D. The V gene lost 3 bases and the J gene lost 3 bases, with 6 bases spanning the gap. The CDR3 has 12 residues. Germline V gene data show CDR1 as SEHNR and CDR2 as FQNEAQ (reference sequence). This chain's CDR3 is CASSLTDYEQYF. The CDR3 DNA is TGTGCCAGCAGCTTGACGGACTACGAGCAGTACTTC.

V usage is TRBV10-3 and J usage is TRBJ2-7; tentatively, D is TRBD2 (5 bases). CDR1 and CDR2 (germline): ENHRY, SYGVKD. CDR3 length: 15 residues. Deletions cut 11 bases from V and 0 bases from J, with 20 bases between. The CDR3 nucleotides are TGTGCCTCTGGACCGGGGAGTCAAAGCTCCTACGAGCAGTACTTC. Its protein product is CASGPGSQSSYEQYF.

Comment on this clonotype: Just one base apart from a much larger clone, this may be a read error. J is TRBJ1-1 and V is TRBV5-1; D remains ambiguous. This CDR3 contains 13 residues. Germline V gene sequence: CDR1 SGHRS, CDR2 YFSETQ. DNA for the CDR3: TGCGCCAACAGCTTGGTTCGGAGCACTGAAGCTTTCTTT. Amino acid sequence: CANSLVRSTEAFF.

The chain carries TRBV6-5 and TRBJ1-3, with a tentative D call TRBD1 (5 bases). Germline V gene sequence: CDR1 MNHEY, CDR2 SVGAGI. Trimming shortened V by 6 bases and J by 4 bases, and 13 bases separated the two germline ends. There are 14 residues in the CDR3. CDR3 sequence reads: CASSQTDLGNTIYF. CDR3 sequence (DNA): TGTGCCAGCAGCCAGACAGACTTGGGAAACACCATATATTTT.

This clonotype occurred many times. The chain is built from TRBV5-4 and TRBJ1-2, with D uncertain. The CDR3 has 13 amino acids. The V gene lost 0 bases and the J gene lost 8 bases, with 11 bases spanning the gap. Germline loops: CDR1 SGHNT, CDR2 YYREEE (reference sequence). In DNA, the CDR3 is TGTGCCAGCAGCTTGGGGGCAGGCGACGGCTACACCTTC. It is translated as CASSLGAGDGYTF.

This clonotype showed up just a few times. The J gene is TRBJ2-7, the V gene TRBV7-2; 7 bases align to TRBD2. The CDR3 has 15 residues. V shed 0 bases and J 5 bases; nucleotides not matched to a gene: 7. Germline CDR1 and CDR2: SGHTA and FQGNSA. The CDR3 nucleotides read TGTGCCAGCAGCTTAGCTGGCGGGAGTTTCAACGAGCAGTACTTC. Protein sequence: CASSLAGGSFNEQYF.

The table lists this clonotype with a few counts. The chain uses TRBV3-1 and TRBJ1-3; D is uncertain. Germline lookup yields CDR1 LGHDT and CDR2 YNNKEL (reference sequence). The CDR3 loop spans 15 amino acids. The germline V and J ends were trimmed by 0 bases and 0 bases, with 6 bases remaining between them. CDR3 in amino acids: CASSQDRFSGNTIYF. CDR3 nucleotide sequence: TGTGCCAGCAGCCAAGACAGATTCTCTGGAAACACCATATATTTT.

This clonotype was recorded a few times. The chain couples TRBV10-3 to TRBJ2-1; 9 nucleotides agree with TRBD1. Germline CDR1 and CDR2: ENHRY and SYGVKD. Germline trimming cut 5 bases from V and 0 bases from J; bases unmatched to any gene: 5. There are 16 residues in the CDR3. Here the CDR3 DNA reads TGTGCCATCAGTTCGACAGGGGGTGGCTCCTACAATGAGCAGTTCTTC. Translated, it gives CAISSTGGGSYNEQFF.

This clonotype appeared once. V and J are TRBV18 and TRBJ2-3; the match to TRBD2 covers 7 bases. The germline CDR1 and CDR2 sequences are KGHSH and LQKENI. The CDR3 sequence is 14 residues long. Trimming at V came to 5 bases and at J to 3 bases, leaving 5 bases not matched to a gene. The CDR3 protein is CASSVGGPTDTQYF. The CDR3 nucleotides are TGTGCCAGCTCAGTGGGAGGGCCAACAGATACGCAGTATTTT.

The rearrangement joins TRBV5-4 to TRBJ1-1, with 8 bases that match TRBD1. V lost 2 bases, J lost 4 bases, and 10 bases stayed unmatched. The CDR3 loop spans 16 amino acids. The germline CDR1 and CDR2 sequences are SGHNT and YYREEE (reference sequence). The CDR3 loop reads CASSFDRGVGVTEAFF. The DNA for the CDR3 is TGTGCCAGCAGCTTTGACAGGGGTGTCGGGGTCACTGAAGCTTTCTTT.

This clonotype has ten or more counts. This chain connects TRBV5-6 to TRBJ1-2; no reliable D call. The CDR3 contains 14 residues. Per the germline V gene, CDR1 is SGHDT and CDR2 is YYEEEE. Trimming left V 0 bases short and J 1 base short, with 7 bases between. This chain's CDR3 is CASSLAGVNYGYTF. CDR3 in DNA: TGTGCCAGCAGCTTGGCCGGGGTTAACTATGGCTACACCTTC.

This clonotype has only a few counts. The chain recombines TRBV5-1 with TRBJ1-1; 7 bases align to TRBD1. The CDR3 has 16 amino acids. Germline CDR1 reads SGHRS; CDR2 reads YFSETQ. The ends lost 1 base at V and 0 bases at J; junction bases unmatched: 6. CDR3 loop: CASSLRTGIMNTEAFF. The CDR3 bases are TGCGCCAGCAGCTTGAGGACAGGAATCATGAACACTGAAGCTTTCTTT.

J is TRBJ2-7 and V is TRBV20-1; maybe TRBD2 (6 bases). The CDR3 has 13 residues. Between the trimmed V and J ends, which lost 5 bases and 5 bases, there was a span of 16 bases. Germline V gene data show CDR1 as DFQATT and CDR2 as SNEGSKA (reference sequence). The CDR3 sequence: CSAPVSGRDEQYF. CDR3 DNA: TGCAGTGCTCCCGTCAGCGGGCGCGACGAGCAGTACTTC.

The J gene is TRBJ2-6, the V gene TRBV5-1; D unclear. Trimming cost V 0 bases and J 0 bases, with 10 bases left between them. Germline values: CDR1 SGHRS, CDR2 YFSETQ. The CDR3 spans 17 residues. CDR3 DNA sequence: TGCGCCAGCAGCTTGGAGTCAGGATACTCTGGGGCCAACGTCCTGACTTTC. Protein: CASSLESGYSGANVLTF. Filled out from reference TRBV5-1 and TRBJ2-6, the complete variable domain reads KAGVTQTPRYLIKTRGQQVTLSCSPISGHRSVSWYQQTPGQGLQFLFEYFSETQRNKGNFPGRFSGRQFSNSRSEMNVSTLELGDSALYLCASSLESGYSGANVLTFGAGSRLTVL.

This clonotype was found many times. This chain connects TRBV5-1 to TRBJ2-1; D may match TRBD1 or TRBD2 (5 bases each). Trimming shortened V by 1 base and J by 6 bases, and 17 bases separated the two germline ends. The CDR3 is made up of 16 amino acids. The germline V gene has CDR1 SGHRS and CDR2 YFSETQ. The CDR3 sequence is CASSLIGADSPNEQFF. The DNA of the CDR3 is TGCGCCAGCAGCTTGATAGGGGCGGACTCCCCCAATGAGCAGTTCTTC.

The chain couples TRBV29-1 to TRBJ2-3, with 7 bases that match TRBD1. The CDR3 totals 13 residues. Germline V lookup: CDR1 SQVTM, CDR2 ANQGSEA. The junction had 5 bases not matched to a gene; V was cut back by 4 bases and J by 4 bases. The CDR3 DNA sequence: TGCAGCGTTGGTAGGGGGCAGTCAGATACGCAGTATTTT. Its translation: CSVGRGQSDTQYF.

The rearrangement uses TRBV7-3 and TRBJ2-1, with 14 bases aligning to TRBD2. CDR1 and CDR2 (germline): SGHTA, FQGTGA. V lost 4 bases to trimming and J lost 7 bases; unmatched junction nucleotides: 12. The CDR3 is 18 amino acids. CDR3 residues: CASSSQAGLAGGGNEQFF. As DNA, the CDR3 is TGTGCCAGCAGCTCACAGGCAGGACTAGCGGGAGGAGGTAATGAGCAGTTCTTC.

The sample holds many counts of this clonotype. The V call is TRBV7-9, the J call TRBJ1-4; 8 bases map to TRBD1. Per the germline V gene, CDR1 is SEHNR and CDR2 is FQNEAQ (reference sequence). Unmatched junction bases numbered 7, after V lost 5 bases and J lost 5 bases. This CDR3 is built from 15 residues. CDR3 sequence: CASSLLGDRNEKLFF. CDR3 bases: TGTGCCAGCAGCCTCCTAGGGGACAGGAATGAAAAACTGTTTTTT.

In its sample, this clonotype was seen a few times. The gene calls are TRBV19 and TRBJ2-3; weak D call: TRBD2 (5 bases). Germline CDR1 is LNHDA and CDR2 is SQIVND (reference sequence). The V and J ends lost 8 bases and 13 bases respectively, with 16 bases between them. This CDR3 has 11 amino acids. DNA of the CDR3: TGTGCCAGTGGAACGGGCCGGCGGGAGTATTTT. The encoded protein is CASGTGRREYF.

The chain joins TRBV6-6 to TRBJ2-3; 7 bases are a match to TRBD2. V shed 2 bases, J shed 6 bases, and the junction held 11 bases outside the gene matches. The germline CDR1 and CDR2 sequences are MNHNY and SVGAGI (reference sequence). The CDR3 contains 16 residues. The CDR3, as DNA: TGTGCCAGCAGTTACCTCCCGGCGGGAGACACCGATACGCAGTATTTT. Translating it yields CASSYLPAGDTDTQYF.

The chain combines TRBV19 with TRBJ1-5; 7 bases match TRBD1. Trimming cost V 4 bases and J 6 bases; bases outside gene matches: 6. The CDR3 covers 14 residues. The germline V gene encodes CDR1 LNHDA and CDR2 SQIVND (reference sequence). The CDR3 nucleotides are TGTGCCAGTAGTACTGACAGGGTTACTCAGCCCCAGCATTTT. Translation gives CASSTDRVTQPQHF.

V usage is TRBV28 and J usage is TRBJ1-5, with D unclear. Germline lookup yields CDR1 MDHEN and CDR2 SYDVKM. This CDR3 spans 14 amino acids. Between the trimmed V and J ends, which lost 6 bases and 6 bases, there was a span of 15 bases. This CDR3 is CASRGRSGGQPQHF. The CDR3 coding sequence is TGTGCCAGCAGAGGGCGATCCGGCGGTCAGCCCCAGCATTTT.